The 8 T cell receptor beta chains below were found in one sample sequenced in a study of blood T cell repertoires in COVID-19. TCRdb keeps only in-frame clones here, not all; method: immunoSEQ multiplex PCR. Seen here are approximately 200,000 clones, more than 80% observed once, and the top ten hold over 6%. The sample taken for sequencing was peripheral blood. Receptors originate from a woman older than 75 with COVID-19, enrolled during active disease.

This chain's CDR3 is CASSLERQGNAGANVLTF. For the CDR3, the DNA is TGTGCCAGCAGCCTGGAGCGACAGGGGAATGCTGGGGCCAACGTCCTGACTTTC. The chain employs TRBV4-2 and TRBJ2-6, with 8 bases that match TRBD1. The CDR3 has 18 residues. The J segment lost 2 bases and the V segment lost 4 bases, leaving 10 bases of the junction unmatched. Germline CDR1 is LGHNA and CDR2 is YNFKEQ.

This clone was recorded only once. The gene calls are TRBV4-2 and TRBJ1-1, with D perhaps matching TRBD1 (5 bases). Germline V lookup: CDR1 LGHNA, CDR2 YNFKEQ. The CDR3 totals 11 residues. Trimming stripped 3 bases from V and 10 bases from J, with 9 bases between. In nucleotides, the CDR3 is TGTGCCAGCAGCCAGCAGGGACTAGCTTTCTTT. Protein sequence: CASSQQGLAFF.

The chain is built from TRBV6-4 and TRBJ2-3, with 8 bases fitting TRBD2. CDR1 is MRHNA, CDR2 SNTAGT, per germline. The junction had 8 bases not matched to a gene; V was cut back by 2 bases and J by 4 bases. The CDR3 runs 16 residues. The CDR3 is CASSDDAGGMPDTQYF. The CDR3 bases are TGTGCCAGCAGTGACGACGCGGGGGGTATGCCAGATACGCAGTATTTT.

The rearrangement links TRBV25-1 to TRBJ1-6; D is unclear. CDR3 length: 15 residues. V lost 5 bases, J lost 7 bases, and 15 bases lay in between. Per germline, CDR1 MGHDK and CDR2 SYGVNS. CDR3 nucleotide sequence: TGTGCCAGCAGTAGGTCTACGGGTACAAATTCACCCCTCCACTTT. Residues: CASSRSTGTNSPLHF.

Worth noting for this clone: The sample holds other DNA sequences that translate to the same CDR3. The chain joins TRBV5-1 to TRBJ1-1; D is undetermined. Germline CDR1 reads SGHRS; CDR2 reads YFSETQ. Deletions cut 0 bases from V and 0 bases from J, with 3 bases between. The CDR3 is 13 residues long. The CDR3 coding sequence is TGCGCCAGCAGCTTGGGTATGAACACTGAAGCTTTCTTT. It translates to CASSLGMNTEAFF.

In regard to this clone: An end of the junction differs from the germline gene, which may be a read error. The gene calls are TRBV6-5 and TRBJ2-3, with 14 bases aligning to TRBD2. Germline CDR1 reads MNHEY; CDR2 reads SVGAGI. The CDR3 length is 13 residues. CDR3 coding DNA: TGTGCCAGCAGTAAGACTAGCGGGAGGGCCCAGGGTTTT. Its translation is CASSKTSGRAQGF.

The V gene is TRBV10-3, the J gene TRBJ1-2, with D possibly being TRBD1 (6 bases). The CDR3 consists of 13 residues. Germline V gene lookup returns CDR1 ENHRY and CDR2 SYGVKD. Trimming pared 4 bases from V and 8 bases from J, leaving 14 bases between. CDR3 nucleotides: TGTGCCATCAGTGTAGCCGGGACAAAAGGCTACACCTTC. This gives the protein CAISVAGTKGYTF.

V gene TRBV28 combines with J gene TRBJ2-2, with a possible D match to TRBD2 (5 bases). Germline CDR1 MDHEN, CDR2 SYDVKM. The CDR3 sequence is 17 residues long. V was trimmed by 9 bases and J by 1 base, leaving 21 bases between them. For the CDR3, the DNA is TGTGCCAGGGGCCCGCGGGCGTGGGGTCGGAACACCGGGGAGCTGTTTTTT. Translated, it gives CARGPRAWGRNTGELFF.